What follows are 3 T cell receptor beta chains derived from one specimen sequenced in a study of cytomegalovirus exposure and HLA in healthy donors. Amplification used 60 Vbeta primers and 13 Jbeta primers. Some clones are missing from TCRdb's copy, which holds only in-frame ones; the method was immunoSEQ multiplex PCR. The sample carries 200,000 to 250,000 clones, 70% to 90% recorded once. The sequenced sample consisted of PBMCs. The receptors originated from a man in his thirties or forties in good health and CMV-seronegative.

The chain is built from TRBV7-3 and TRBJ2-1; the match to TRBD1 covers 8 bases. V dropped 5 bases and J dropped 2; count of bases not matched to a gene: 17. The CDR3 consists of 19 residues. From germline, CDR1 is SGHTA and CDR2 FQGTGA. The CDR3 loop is CASSPQGALNPSPYNEQFF. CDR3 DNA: TGTGCCAGCAGCCCTCAGGGGGCCCTAAACCCAAGCCCCTACAATGAGCAGTTCTTC.

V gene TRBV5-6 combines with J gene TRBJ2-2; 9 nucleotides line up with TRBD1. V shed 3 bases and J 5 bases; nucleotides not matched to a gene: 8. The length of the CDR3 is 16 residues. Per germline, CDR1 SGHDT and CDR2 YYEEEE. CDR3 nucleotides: TGTGCCAGCAGCTCGATCGGGACAGGGTTTACCGGGGAGCTGTTTTTT. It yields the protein CASSSIGTGFTGELFF.

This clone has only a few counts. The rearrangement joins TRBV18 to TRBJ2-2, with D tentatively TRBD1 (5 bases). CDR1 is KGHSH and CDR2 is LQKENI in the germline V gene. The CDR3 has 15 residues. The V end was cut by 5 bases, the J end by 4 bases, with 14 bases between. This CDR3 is CASSRQGGVTGELFF. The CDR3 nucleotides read TGTGCCAGCTCAAGGCAGGGCGGCGTCACCGGGGAGCTGTTTTTT.